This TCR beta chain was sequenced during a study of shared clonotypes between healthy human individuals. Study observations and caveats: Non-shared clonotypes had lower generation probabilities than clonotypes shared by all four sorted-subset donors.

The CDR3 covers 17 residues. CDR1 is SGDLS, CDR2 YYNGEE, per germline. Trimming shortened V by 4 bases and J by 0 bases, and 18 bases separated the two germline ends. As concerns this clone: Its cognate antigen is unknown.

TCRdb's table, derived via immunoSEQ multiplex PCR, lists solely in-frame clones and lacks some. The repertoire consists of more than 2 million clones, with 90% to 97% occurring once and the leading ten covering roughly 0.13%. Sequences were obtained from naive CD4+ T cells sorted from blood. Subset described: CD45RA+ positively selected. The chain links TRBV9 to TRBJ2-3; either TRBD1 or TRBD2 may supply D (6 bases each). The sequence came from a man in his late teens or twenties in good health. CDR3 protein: CASSPGGGGPSTDTQYF. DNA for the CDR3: TGTGCCAGCAGCCCCGGGGGTGGGGGGCCTAGCACAGATACGCAGTATTTT.